A single sample is the source of the 26 T cell receptor beta chains below, sequenced in a study of T cell changes during pregnancy in multiple sclerosis. Repertoires were generated with immunoSEQ multiplex PCR, while TCRdb's copy carries only in-frame clones and drops some. The table lists around 59,000 clones, approximately 90% of them singletons, with about 0.76% in the top ten. The specimen was CD4+ T cells from peripheral blood mononuclear cells, collected in the first trimester of pregnancy. All receptors come from a female donor with multiple sclerosis, enrolled in a pregnancy study.

V and J are TRBV7-8 and TRBJ1-2; tentatively, D is TRBD1 (6 bases). Germline V gene lookup returns CDR1 SGHVS and CDR2 FQNEAQ. With 4 bases removed from V and 4 bases from J, the gap between germline ends came to 13 bases. The CDR3 runs to 14 residues. The CDR3 coding sequence is TGTGCCAGCAGCTCGCTACAGGGAGTCTATGGCTACACCTTC. The encoded protein is CASSSLQGVYGYTF.

The CDR3 sequence is CASSFYQGVKTF. The DNA of the CDR3 is TGTGCCAGCAGTTTCTACCAGGGTGTGAAAACCTTC. This chain joins TRBV27 and TRBJ1-2; a weak D match, TRBD1 (5 bases). CDR1 MNHEY and CDR2 SMNVEV come from the germline V gene (reference sequence). Trimming pared 3 bases from V and 14 bases from J, leaving 16 bases between. The CDR3 totals 12 residues.

The J gene is TRBJ1-2, the V gene TRBV10-3; weak D call: TRBD1 (6 bases). The CDR3 is 14 amino acids. The germline V gene has CDR1 ENHRY and CDR2 SYGVKD. The V and J ends lost 3 bases and 4 bases respectively, with 12 bases between them. For the CDR3, the DNA is TGTGCCATCAGTGACCCTAGGGGGGGCTATGGCTACACCTTC. Its protein product is CAISDPRGGYGYTF.

This chain joins TRBV29-1 and TRBJ1-2; TRBD1 aligns across 10 bases. The V gene's germline CDR1 is SQVTM and CDR2 ANQGSEA. The length of the CDR3 is 14 residues. V lost 2 bases and J lost 5; bases outside the gene matches: 5. CDR3 coding DNA: TGCAGCGTTGAAATAGGACAGGGGGGTTATGGCTACACCTTC. Translation: CSVEIGQGGYGYTF.

The J gene is TRBJ1-1, the V gene TRBV7-2; tentatively, D is TRBD1 (6 bases). The CDR3 runs 14 residues. Germline lookup yields CDR1 SGHTA and CDR2 FQGNSA. Trimming left V 5 bases short and J 2 bases short, with 12 bases between. For the CDR3, the DNA is TGTGCCAGCAGCCCCGGGACACATAACACTGAAGCTTTCTTT. It is translated as CASSPGTHNTEAFF.

The rearrangement links TRBV9 to TRBJ2-2, with a weak D call TRBD1 (5 bases). V was clipped by 4 bases and J by 3 bases, with 13 bases between them. Germline V gene sequence: CDR1 SGDLS, CDR2 YYNGEE. There are 15 residues in the CDR3. This CDR3 is CASSRALGDTGELFF. The CDR3 DNA follows: TGTGCCAGCAGCCGGGCTCTAGGGGACACCGGGGAGCTGTTTTTT.

The J gene is TRBJ2-3, the V gene TRBV27, with 8 bases that match TRBD2. CDR3 length: 16 residues. CDR1 is MNHEY, CDR2 SMNVEV, per germline (reference sequence). V lost 5 bases and J lost 1; bases outside the gene matches: 8. The CDR3 loop is CASSPPARGGTDTQYF. The CDR3 nucleotides read TGTGCCAGCAGTCCCCCGGCGCGGGGGGGCACAGATACGCAGTATTTT.

This clone was counted only a few times. The chain has TRBV14 and TRBJ2-1, with a possible D match to TRBD1 (5 bases). This CDR3 is built from 15 residues. Between the trimmed V and J ends, which lost 4 bases and 4 bases, there was a span of 14 bases. Looked up from germline, CDR1 is SGHDN and CDR2 is FVKESK. The CDR3 loop reads CASSRGPMGYNEQFF. Here the CDR3 DNA reads TGTGCCAGCAGCCGGGGCCCTATGGGTTACAATGAGCAGTTCTTC.

CDR3: CASSYSQITVNTEAFF. CDR3 bases: TGTGCCAGCAGTTACTCCCAGATAACAGTGAACACTGAAGCTTTCTTT. The chain recombines TRBV6-5 with TRBJ1-1; D call uncertain. Trimming pared 0 bases from V and 0 bases from J, leaving 11 bases between. The CDR3 has 16 amino acids. The germline V gene encodes CDR1 MNHEY and CDR2 SVGAGI.

This clone has a handful of counts. The chain is built from TRBV7-9 and TRBJ1-1; D remains unclear. Trimming took off 5 bases at V and 11 bases at J, with 15 bases between the two ends. The CDR3 sequence is 12 residues long. Germline-derived CDR1 and CDR2 are SEHNR and FQNEAQ (reference sequence). The CDR3 loop is CASSQIRREAFF. The CDR3 nucleotides read TGTGCCAGCAGCCAAATTCGTCGAGAGGCTTTCTTT.

This clone was detected a few times. The chain joins TRBV5-6 to TRBJ2-7; unclear D gene. CDR3 length: 15 residues. The germline gives CDR1 SGHDT, CDR2 YYEEEE. V was cut by 2 bases and J by 0 bases, with 12 bases left in between. The CDR3 region has the DNA TGTGCCAGCAGCTTAATAGCACGGAACTCCTACGAGCAGTACTTC. Translated: CASSLIARNSYEQYF.

This chain joins TRBV4-1 and TRBJ2-1; TRBD2 matches at 8 bases. The trim removed 1 base at V and 7 bases at J, leaving 12 bases unmatched. The germline CDR1 and CDR2 sequences are MGHRA and YSYEKL. The CDR3 runs to 17 residues. CDR3 DNA: TGCGCCAGCAGCCAAGGTTTAAGGCTAGCGGGCGGGAATGAGCAGTTCTTC. Protein sequence: CASSQGLRLAGGNEQFF.

This sequence joins TRBV7-8 and TRBJ1-5; tentatively, D is TRBD1 (6 bases). Deletions cut 7 bases from V and 3 bases from J, with 13 bases between. This CDR3 spans 14 amino acids. Germline lookup yields CDR1 SGHVS and CDR2 FQNEAQ. In DNA form, the CDR3 reads TGTGCCAGCACCAAGGACAGAAACAATCAGCCCCAGCATTTT. Translated: CASTKDRNNQPQHF.

This CDR3 reads CASSVTDSYGYTF. CDR3 DNA: TGTGCCAGCAGCGTGACAGATAGCTATGGCTACACCTTC. The rearrangement uses TRBV9 and TRBJ1-2, with D perhaps matching TRBD1 (5 bases). Per germline, CDR1 SGDLS and CDR2 YYNGEE. The CDR3 extends over 13 amino acids. Trimming pared 2 bases from V and 4 bases from J, leaving 9 bases between.

This CDR3 is CASSGGRRAPLYGYTF. DNA of the CDR3: TGTGCCAGCAGCGGGGGGCGACGGGCCCCCCTCTATGGCTACACCTTC. This chain links TRBV9 with TRBJ1-2, with D possibly being TRBD1 (6 bases). This CDR3 contains 16 residues. Germline CDR1 and CDR2: SGDLS and YYNGEE. Trimming shortened V by 3 bases and J by 4 bases, and 19 bases separated the two germline ends.

The gene calls are TRBV5-1 and TRBJ2-5; maybe TRBD2 (5 bases). Germline-derived CDR1 and CDR2 are SGHRS and YFSETQ. The CDR3 runs 17 residues. V was trimmed by 0 bases and J by 1 base, leaving 16 bases between them. The DNA of the CDR3 is TGCGCCAGCAGCTTGGTGGGAGCCCGAGCTTTCCAAGAGACCCAGTACTTC. This codes for CASSLVGARAFQETQYF.

This chain links TRBV5-6 with TRBJ2-7; 7 nucleotides line up with TRBD1. Germline V CDR1 and CDR2: SGHDT, YYEEEE. CDR3 length: 13 amino acids. V lost 6 bases to trimming and J lost 1 base; unmatched junction nucleotides: 4. CDR3 in DNA: TGTGCCAGCACCGGGGACAGATCCTACGAGCAGTACTTC. Protein: CASTGDRSYEQYF. Full variable domain (missing parts from reference TRBV5-6 and TRBJ2-7): DAGVTQSPTHLIKTRGQQVTLRCSPKSGHDTVSWYQQALGQGPQFIFQYYEEEERQRGNFPDRFSGHQFPNYSSELNVNALLLGDSALYLCASTGDRSYEQYFGPGTRLTVT.

This chain links TRBV4-1 with TRBJ1-4, with TRBD1 matching over 9 bases. After removal of 4 bases from V and 4 bases from J, the junction contained 1 base not matched to a gene. Germline CDR1 is MGHRA and CDR2 is YSYEKL. This CDR3 is 14 amino acids long. The CDR3 DNA reads TGCGCCAGCAGCCCGGGACAGGGTAATGAAAAACTGTTTTTT. Translation gives CASSPGQGNEKLFF.

The chain joins TRBV10-1 to TRBJ2-3, with D maybe TRBD1 (5 bases). The germline CDR1 and CDR2 sequences are WNHNN and SYGVQD (reference sequence). The ends were cut back, 9 bases at V and 5 bases at J, with 15 bases in the middle. This CDR3 is built from 13 residues. For the CDR3, the DNA is TGCGCCAGTCCGCCAAGGGGAAAAGATACGCAGTATTTT. Residues: CASPPRGKDTQYF.

The chain joins TRBV2 to TRBJ2-7; the D gene is possibly TRBD2 (7 bases). V lost 4 bases, J lost 5 bases, and 15 bases lay in between. The CDR3 is 14 amino acids. Germline V lookup: CDR1 SNHLY, CDR2 FYNNEI. The CDR3 is CASSVQGGDDEQYF. DNA for the CDR3: TGTGCCAGCAGTGTACAGGGAGGGGATGACGAGCAGTACTTC.

The chain links TRBV14 to TRBJ2-3; 8 nucleotides line up with TRBD1. The CDR3 covers 16 residues. Unmatched junction bases numbered 8, after V lost 4 bases and J lost 2 bases. Looked up from germline, CDR1 is SGHDN and CDR2 is FVKESK. The DNA for the CDR3 is TGTGCCAGCAGCCTAGGGACAGGTCTTAACACAGATACGCAGTATTTT. Translation: CASSLGTGLNTDTQYF. The variable domain in full, completed from reference TRBV14 and TRBJ2-3, reads EAGVTQFPSHSVIEKGQTVTLRCDPISGHDNLYWYRRVMGKEIKFLLHFVKESKQDESGMPNNRFLAERTGGTYSTLKVQPAELEDSGVYFCASSLGTGLNTDTQYFGPGTRLTVL.

The chain has TRBV28 and TRBJ1-6; a possible D gene is TRBD1 (6 bases). Germline V gene lookup returns CDR1 MDHEN and CDR2 SYDVKM. The CDR3 consists of 14 residues. The V end was cut by 8 bases, the J end by 2 bases, with 10 bases between. For the CDR3, the DNA is TGTGCCAGCGGAACAGGGACCTATAATTCACCCCTCCACTTT. It translates to CASGTGTYNSPLHF.

In its sample, this clone was seen a few times. The rearrangement uses TRBV7-9 and TRBJ2-5; 9 positions agree with TRBD2. This CDR3 region has 16 residues. CDR1 and CDR2 (germline): SEHNR, FQNEAQ (reference sequence). J was trimmed by 0 bases and V by 3 bases; bases with no gene match: 5. The CDR3 region is CASSLSGTSYQETQYF. For the CDR3, the DNA is TGTGCCAGCAGCTTGTCCGGGACTAGCTACCAAGAGACCCAGTACTTC.

Here the CDR3 DNA reads TGTGCCAGCAAACACAGCTATAGCAATCAGCCCCAGCATTTT. Translated: CASKHSYSNQPQHF. V usage is TRBV6-1 and J usage is TRBJ1-5; D unresolved. CDR3 length: 14 residues. Per the germline V gene, CDR1 is MNHNS and CDR2 is SASEGT. Trimming took off 7 bases at V and 0 bases at J, with 10 bases between the two ends.

The chain joins TRBV7-2 to TRBJ2-3, with TRBD1 matching 11 bases. Germline CDR1 reads SGHTA; CDR2 reads FQGNSA. The trim removed 1 base at V and 5 bases at J, leaving 2 bases unmatched. The CDR3 totals 15 residues. CDR3 region: CASSLGGQGGDTQYF. CDR3 bases: TGTGCCAGCAGCTTAGGGGGACAGGGGGGAGATACGCAGTATTTT.

This CDR3 reads CASSSHRDTEAFF. Written as DNA, the CDR3 is TGTGCCAGCAGCTCCCACCGGGACACTGAAGCTTTCTTT. V and J are TRBV7-3 and TRBJ1-1, with no clear D. With 4 bases removed from V and 3 bases from J, the gap between germline ends came to 9 bases. The V gene's germline CDR1 is SGHTA and CDR2 FQGTGA. The CDR3 covers 13 residues. The full variable domain, in which reference TRBV7-3 and TRBJ1-1 provide the parts outside the CDR3, is GAGVSQTPSNKVTEKGKYVELRCDPISGHTALYWYRQSLGQGPEFLIYFQGTGAADDSGLPNDRFFAVRPEGSVSTLKIQRTERGDSAVYLCASSSHRDTEAFFGQGTRLTVV.